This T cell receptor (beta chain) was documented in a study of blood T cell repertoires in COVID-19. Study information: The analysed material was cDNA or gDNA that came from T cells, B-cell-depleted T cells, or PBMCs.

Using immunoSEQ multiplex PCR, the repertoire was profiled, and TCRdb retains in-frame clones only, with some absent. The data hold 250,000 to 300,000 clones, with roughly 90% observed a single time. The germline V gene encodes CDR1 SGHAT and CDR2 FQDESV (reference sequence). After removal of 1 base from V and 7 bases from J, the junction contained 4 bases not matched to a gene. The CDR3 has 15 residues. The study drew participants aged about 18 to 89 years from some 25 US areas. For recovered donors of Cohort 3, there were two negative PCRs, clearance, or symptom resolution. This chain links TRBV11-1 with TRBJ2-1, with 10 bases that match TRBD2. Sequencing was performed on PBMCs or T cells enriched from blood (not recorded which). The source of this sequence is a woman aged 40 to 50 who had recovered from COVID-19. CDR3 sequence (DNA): TGTGCCAGCAGCTTAGAAGCGGGGGGGCCAAATGAGCAGTTCTTC. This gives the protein CASSLEAGGPNEQFF. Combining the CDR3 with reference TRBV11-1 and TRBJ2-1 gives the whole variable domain EAEVAQSPRYKITEKSQAVAFWCDPISGHATLYWYRQILGQGPELLVQFQDESVVDDSQLPKDRFSAERLKGVDSTLKIQPAELGDSAMYLCASSLEAGGPNEQFFGPGTRLTVL.